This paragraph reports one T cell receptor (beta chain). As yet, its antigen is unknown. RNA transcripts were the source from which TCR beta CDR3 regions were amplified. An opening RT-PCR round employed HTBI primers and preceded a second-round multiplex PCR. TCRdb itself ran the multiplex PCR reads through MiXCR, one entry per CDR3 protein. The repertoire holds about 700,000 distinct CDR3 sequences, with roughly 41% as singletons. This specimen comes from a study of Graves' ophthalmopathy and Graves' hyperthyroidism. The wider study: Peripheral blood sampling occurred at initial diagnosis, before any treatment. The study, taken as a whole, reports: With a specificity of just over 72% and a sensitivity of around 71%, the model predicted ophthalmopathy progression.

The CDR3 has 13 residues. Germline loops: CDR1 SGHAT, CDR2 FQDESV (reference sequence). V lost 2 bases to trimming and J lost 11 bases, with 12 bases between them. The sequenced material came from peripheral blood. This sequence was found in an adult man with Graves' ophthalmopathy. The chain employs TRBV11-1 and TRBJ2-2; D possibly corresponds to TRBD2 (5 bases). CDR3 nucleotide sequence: TGTGCCAGCAGCTTAATAGCACGGGAAGAGCTGTTTTTT. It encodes CASSLIAREELFF.